A single sample is the source of the 12 T cell receptor beta chains below, sequenced in a study of identical twins. TCRdb analysed the 5' RACE reads with MiXCR anew, one entry per CDR3 protein. The sample contains around 570,000 distinct CDR3 sequences, approximately 10% of which appear only once. This same sample was also taken into another study, of yellow fever vaccine responses in identical twins.

What was sequenced was PBMCs. All receptors derive from a woman under 30 in good health.

The table lists this clonotype with a few counts. This rearrangement joins TRBV18 to TRBJ1-4, with D hard to call. Trimming stripped 3 bases from V and 7 bases from J, with 12 bases between. The CDR3 is made up of 14 amino acids. CDR1 KGHSH and CDR2 LQKENI come from the germline V gene. CDR3 region: CASSPSLYGEKLFF. The CDR3 DNA reads as TGTGCCAGCTCACCCTCGCTGTACGGTGAAAAACTGTTTTTT. The full variable domain, with the rest looked up from reference TRBV18 and TRBJ1-4, is NAGVMQNPRHLVRRRGQEARLRCSPMKGHSHVYWYRQLPEEGLKFMVYLQKENIIDESGMPKERFSAEFPKEGPSILRIQQVVRGDSAAYFCASSPSLYGEKLFFGSGTQLSVL.

This clonotype was counted at least ten times. J is TRBJ2-5 and V is TRBV5-1; tentative D call: TRBD2 (5 bases). The CDR3 is 13 residues long. Between the trimmed V and J ends, which lost 3 bases and 2 bases, there was a span of 8 bases. Germline V gives CDR1 SGHRS, CDR2 YFSETQ. The CDR3 DNA reads TGCGCCAGCAGCTACCGGACTCAAGAGACCCAGTACTTC. This translates into CASSYRTQETQYF. The full variable domain, with the rest looked up from reference TRBV5-1 and TRBJ2-5, is KAGVTQTPRYLIKTRGQQVTLSCSPISGHRSVSWYQQTPGQGLQFLFEYFSETQRNKGNFPGRFSGRQFSNSRSEMNVSTLELGDSALYLCASSYRTQETQYFGPGTRLLVL.

This clonotype was counted at least ten times. The chain joins TRBV12-3 or TRBV12-4 to TRBJ2-3; TRBD1 is a possible D gene (6 bases). The ends were cut back, 7 bases at V and 0 bases at J, with 11 bases in the middle. CDR3 length equals 14 residues. The CDR3: CASTKQGSTDTQYF. CDR3 DNA sequence: TGTGCCAGCACCAAACAGGGTAGCACAGATACGCAGTATTTT.

The genes are TRBV29-1 and TRBJ2-5; D gene ambiguous. The germline CDR1 and CDR2 sequences are SQVTM and ANQGSEA. V lost 4 bases, J lost 1 base, and 10 bases lay in between. The CDR3 length is 13 residues. CDR3 loop: CSVAGQSQETQYF. Here the CDR3 DNA reads TGCAGCGTTGCGGGCCAGTCCCAAGAGACCCAGTACTTC.

The chain combines TRBV5-5 with TRBJ2-3; the D is unclear. V dropped 4 bases and J dropped 0 bases, with 12 bases sitting between them. The CDR3 has 15 amino acids. CDR1 and CDR2 (germline): SGHKS, YYEKEE (reference sequence). For the CDR3, the DNA is TGTGCCAGCAGCCCCTCTACGGAAAGCACAGATACGCAGTATTTT. This translates into CASSPSTESTDTQYF.

The chain links TRBV6-1 to TRBJ1-2; D unresolved. The V and J ends lost 8 bases and 5 bases respectively, with 18 bases between them. This CDR3 comprises 14 residues. CDR1 is MNHNS, CDR2 SASEGT, per germline. In DNA form, the CDR3 reads TGTGCCAGCTTCTCGACGTTTTCAAGGTATGGCTACACCTTC. Protein product: CASFSTFSRYGYTF.

This clonotype was counted ten times or more. V gene TRBV12-3 or TRBV12-4 combines with J gene TRBJ2-3; D is unclear. Trimming removed 2 bases from V and 4 bases from J, with 13 bases in between. This CDR3 spans 15 amino acids. As DNA, the CDR3 is TGTGCCAGCAGTTTACCGAGGACCCGGGCAGATACGCAGTATTTT. The encoded protein is CASSLPRTRADTQYF.

This clonotype has a handful of counts. The rearrangement uses TRBV29-1 and TRBJ2-7, with 9 bases that match TRBD1. The CDR3 covers 16 residues. J lost 3 bases, V lost 0 bases, and 9 bases had no gene match. In germline, CDR1 is SQVTM, CDR2 ANQGSEA. CDR3 coding DNA: TGCAGCGTTGAAGATCGGGGGACAGGGAGAGGCTACGAGCAGTACTTC. Protein product: CSVEDRGTGRGYEQYF.

This clonotype showed up just a few times. The chain has TRBV20-1 and TRBJ2-1; D possibly corresponds to TRBD1 (6 bases). The germline V gene encodes CDR1 DFQATT and CDR2 SNEGSKA (reference sequence). V dropped 0 bases and J dropped 0 bases, with 15 bases sitting between them. The CDR3 is made up of 17 amino acids. CDR3 DNA: TGCAGTGCTAGAGATGGGGGCGGGCCGAGCTCCTACAATGAGCAGTTCTTC. It is translated as CSARDGGGPSSYNEQFF.

This clonotype was counted only a few times. The gene calls are TRBV7-8 and TRBJ2-7; D unclear. The germline V gene encodes CDR1 SGHVS and CDR2 FQNEAQ. The CDR3 extends over 14 amino acids. V was shortened by 2 bases and J by 1 base, with 9 bases between the two germline ends. The CDR3 region is CASSLSLHSYEQYF. As DNA, the CDR3 is TGTGCCAGCAGCTTATCCTTGCATTCCTACGAGCAGTACTTC.

J is TRBJ2-7 and V is TRBV7-9; D may be TRBD1 or TRBD2 (5 bases each). V was cut by 5 bases and J by 6 bases, with 17 bases left in between. Germline V lookup: CDR1 SEHNR, CDR2 FQNEAQ (reference sequence). This CDR3 region has 14 residues. This CDR3 reads CASSPVNSGPEQYF. CDR3 nucleotides: TGTGCCAGCAGCCCTGTTAATTCGGGGCCCGAGCAGTACTTC.

The CDR3 DNA sequence: TGCAGTGCTAGAAGAGGGGAAGCAAACGGGACTAGAAGGGACCATACGCAGTATTTT. Amino acid sequence: CSARRGEANGTRRDHTQYF. The chain recombines TRBV20-1 with TRBJ2-3, with TRBD2 matching 8 bases. Germline assignment: CDR1 DFQATT and CDR2 SNEGSKA (reference sequence). Trimming took 2 bases from V and 7 from J; bases not matched to a gene: 23. The CDR3 runs to 19 residues.